The 15 T cell receptor beta chains listed next were all sequenced from one sample in a study of blood T cell repertoires in COVID-19. Profiled with immunoSEQ multiplex PCR; TCRdb holds only in-frame clones, not every one. This sample has roughly 250,000 clones; around nine tenths occur once, and the top ten carry roughly 1.6%. The sample was PBMCs or T cells enriched from blood (not recorded which). The receptors were sampled from a woman between 45 and 60 years old who had recovered from COVID-19.

The rearrangement uses TRBV3-1 (or the pseudogene TRBV3-2) and TRBJ1-2; 8 bases fit TRBD1. The V gene end was trimmed by 1 base and the J gene end by 8 bases; junction bases not matched to a gene: 3. Looked up from germline, CDR1 is LGHDT and CDR2 is YNNKEL (reference sequence). The CDR3 sequence is 13 residues long. The CDR3 is CASSQVRGHGYTF. The CDR3 nucleotides read TGTGCCAGCAGCCAAGTCAGGGGGCACGGCTACACCTTC.

This rearrangement joins TRBV12-3 or TRBV12-4 to TRBJ2-2; 7 bases align to TRBD2. After removal of 5 bases from V and 10 bases from J, the junction contained 7 bases not matched to a gene. The CDR3 is 13 residues long. CDR3 amino acids: CASSAAGGMELFF. CDR3 DNA sequence: TGTGCCAGCAGTGCCGCCGGGGGGATGGAGCTGTTTTTT.

The chain recombines TRBV4-1 with TRBJ2-5; 8 bases match TRBD1. Germline-derived CDR1 and CDR2 are MGHRA and YSYEKL. CDR3 length: 15 amino acids. The junction had 8 bases not matched to a gene; V was cut back by 1 base and J by 7 bases. CDR3 region: CASSQVDRGSGTQYF. CDR3 sequence (DNA): TGCGCCAGCAGCCAAGTAGACAGGGGTAGCGGGACCCAGTACTTC.

This clone is a singleton in its sample. J is TRBJ1-2 and V is TRBV24-1; 10 nucleotides align to TRBD1. The V and J ends lost 7 bases and 5 bases, in that order; junction bases with no gene match: 12. The CDR3 spans 16 residues. Germline CDR1 reads KGHDR; CDR2 reads SFDVKD. CDR3 nucleotide sequence: TGTGCCACCAGCGGGGACAGGGGATCGGGGCCTTATGGCTACACCTTC. Translation gives CATSGDRGSGPYGYTF.

A single count supports this clone. This chain uses TRBV30 with TRBJ2-5, with TRBD2 matching over 13 bases. V lost 4 bases to trimming and J lost 6 bases; unmatched junction nucleotides: 5. CDR1 GTSNPN and CDR2 SVGIG come from the germline V gene (reference sequence). This CDR3 has 14 amino acids. CDR3 region: CAWTLAGGPKTQYF. The CDR3 DNA is TGTGCCTGGACACTAGCGGGAGGGCCGAAGACCCAGTACTTC.

The chain has TRBV24-1 and TRBJ2-7; 8 bases map to TRBD1. The CDR3 has 16 amino acids. After removal of 3 bases from V and 2 bases from J, the junction contained 8 bases not matched to a gene. Germline CDR1 KGHDR, CDR2 SFDVKD. The CDR3 DNA follows: TGTGCCACCAGTGATGCGAAAGACAGGGGCACCTACGAGCAGTACTTC. Translating it yields CATSDAKDRGTYEQYF.

This clone was seen only once. The V call is TRBV30, the J call TRBJ2-7; TRBD2 aligns across 10 bases. There are 15 residues in the CDR3. CDR1 GTSNPN and CDR2 SVGIG come from the germline V gene (reference sequence). V trimming: 2 bases; J trimming: 7 bases; junction bases outside the gene matches: 11. The CDR3, as DNA: TGTGCCTGGAGTAGATTCCTAGCGGGAGAGCGGGAGCAGTACTTC. Its translation is CAWSRFLAGEREQYF.

This clone was counted once. V usage is TRBV18 and J usage is TRBJ2-7; TRBD2 matches at 10 bases. The CDR3 length is 19 residues. Germline CDR1 and CDR2: KGHSH and LQKENI. V lost 2 bases to trimming and J lost 0 bases; unmatched junction nucleotides: 13. The CDR3 DNA reads as TGTGCCAGCTCACCATTCTGGACTAGCGGAACTGAGAGCTCCTACGAGCAGTACTTC. As protein: CASSPFWTSGTESSYEQYF.

This chain joins TRBV10-2 and TRBJ1-2, with TRBD1 matching 7 bases. Unmatched junction bases numbered 10, after V lost 2 bases and J lost 4 bases. The CDR3 has 16 amino acids. Germline CDR1 is WSHSY and CDR2 is SAAADI. The chain's CDR3 is CASSESRGSILYGYTF. The CDR3 coding sequence is TGCGCCAGCAGTGAGAGCAGGGGGTCAATTCTCTATGGCTACACCTTC.

This clone was seen a few times. J is TRBJ2-7 and V is TRBV3-1 (or the pseudogene TRBV3-2), with 7 bases that match TRBD2. The junction had 8 bases not matched to a gene; V was cut back by 0 bases and J by 3 bases. From germline, CDR1 is LGHDT and CDR2 YNNKEL (reference sequence). The CDR3 covers 16 residues. The CDR3 DNA follows: TGTGCCAGCAGCCAAGAGGGGGGGAGAGGCAGCTACGAGCAGTACTTC. This encodes CASSQEGGRGSYEQYF.

This clone was counted a single time. The chain joins TRBV6-1 to TRBJ1-4; a possible D gene is TRBD1 (6 bases). Trimming removed 2 bases at V and 3 bases at J, with 10 bases between. The CDR3 runs to 15 residues. Germline-derived CDR1 and CDR2 are MNHNS and SASEGT. DNA for the CDR3: TGTGCCAGCAGTGAACGGGGGGCCCCTAATGAAAAACTGTTTTTT. Protein: CASSERGAPNEKLFF.

This clone has only a few counts. The J gene is TRBJ1-2, the V gene TRBV5-6; 9 nucleotides match TRBD1. The CDR3 consists of 16 residues. Germline trimming cut 2 bases from V and 8 bases from J; bases unmatched to any gene: 13. CDR1 SGHDT and CDR2 YYEEEE come from the germline V gene. The CDR3 bases are TGTGCCAGCAGCTTAACCGGGACAGGGTATCCGAGAGGCTACACCTTC. This sequence encodes CASSLTGTGYPRGYTF. Based on the CDR3 plus reference TRBV5-6 and TRBJ1-2, the full variable domain is DAGVTQSPTHLIKTRGQQVTLRCSPKSGHDTVSWYQQALGQGPQFIFQYYEEEERQRGNFPDRFSGHQFPNYSSELNVNALLLGDSALYLCASSLTGTGYPRGYTFGSGTRLTVV.

V and J are TRBV7-9 and TRBJ1-1; D ambiguous. The ends were cut back, 1 base at V and 1 base at J, with 13 bases in the middle. The CDR3 covers 16 residues. The germline V gene encodes CDR1 SEHNR and CDR2 FQNEAQ (reference sequence). The DNA of the CDR3 is TGTGCCAGCAGCTTAGTCCCCCAGGAATGGAACACTGAAGCTTTCTTT. Protein sequence: CASSLVPQEWNTEAFF.

The rearrangement joins TRBV11-1 to TRBJ2-7; no reliable D call. Trimming pared 5 bases from V and 5 bases from J, leaving 10 bases between. The CDR3 spans 12 residues. The germline CDR1 and CDR2 sequences are SGHAT and FQDESV (reference sequence). CDR3 DNA: TGTGCCAGCAGCCGCCCTTCGGACGAGCAGTACTTC. It specifies CASSRPSDEQYF.

The genes are TRBV28 and TRBJ1-5; D unresolved. The CDR3 contains 19 residues. The germline gives CDR1 MDHEN, CDR2 SYDVKM. V was shortened by 4 bases and J by 5 bases, with 27 bases between the two germline ends. The CDR3 sequence is CASSSPGRSTQGLYQPQHF. The CDR3 DNA follows: TGTGCCAGCAGTTCCCCCGGGAGAAGCACCCAAGGGTTGTATCAGCCCCAGCATTTT.